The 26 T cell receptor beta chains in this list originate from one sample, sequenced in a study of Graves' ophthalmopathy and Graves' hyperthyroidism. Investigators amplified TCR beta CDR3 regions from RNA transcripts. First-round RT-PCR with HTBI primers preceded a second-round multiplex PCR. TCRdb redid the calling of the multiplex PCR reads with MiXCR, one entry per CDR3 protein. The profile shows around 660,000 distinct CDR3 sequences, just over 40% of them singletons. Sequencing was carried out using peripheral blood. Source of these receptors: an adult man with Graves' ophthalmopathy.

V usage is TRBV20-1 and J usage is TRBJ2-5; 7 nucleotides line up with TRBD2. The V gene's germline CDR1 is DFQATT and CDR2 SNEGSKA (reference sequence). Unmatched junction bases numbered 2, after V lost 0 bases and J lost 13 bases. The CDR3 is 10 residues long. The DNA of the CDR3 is TGCAGTGCTAGAGATGGGAGGGTGTACTTC. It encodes CSARDGRVYF.

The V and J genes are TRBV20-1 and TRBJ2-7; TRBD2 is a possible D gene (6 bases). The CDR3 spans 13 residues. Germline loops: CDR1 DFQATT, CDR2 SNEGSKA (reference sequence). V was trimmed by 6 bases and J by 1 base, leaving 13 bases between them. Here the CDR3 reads CSALAEVSYEQYF. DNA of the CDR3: TGCAGTGCCTTAGCGGAGGTTTCCTACGAGCAGTACTTC.

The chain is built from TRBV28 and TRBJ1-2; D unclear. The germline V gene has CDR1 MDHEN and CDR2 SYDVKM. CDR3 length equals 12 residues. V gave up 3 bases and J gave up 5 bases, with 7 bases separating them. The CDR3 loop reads CASSFKDYGYTF. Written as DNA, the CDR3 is TGTGCCAGCAGTTTTAAGGATTATGGCTACACCTTC.

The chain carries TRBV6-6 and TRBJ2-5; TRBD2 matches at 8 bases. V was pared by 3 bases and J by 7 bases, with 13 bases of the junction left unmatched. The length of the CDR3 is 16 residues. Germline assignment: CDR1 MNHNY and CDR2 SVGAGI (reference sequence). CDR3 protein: CASSYPPNGTRGTQYF. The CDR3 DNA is TGTGCCAGCAGTTATCCCCCGAATGGGACTAGAGGGACCCAGTACTTC.

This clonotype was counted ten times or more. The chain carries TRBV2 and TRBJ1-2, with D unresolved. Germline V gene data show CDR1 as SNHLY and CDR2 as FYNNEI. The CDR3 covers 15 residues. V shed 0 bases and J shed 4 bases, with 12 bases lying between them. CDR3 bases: TGTGCCAGCAGTGAAGCGTCGGCGCAAGGCTATGGCTACACCTTC. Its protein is CASSEASAQGYGYTF.

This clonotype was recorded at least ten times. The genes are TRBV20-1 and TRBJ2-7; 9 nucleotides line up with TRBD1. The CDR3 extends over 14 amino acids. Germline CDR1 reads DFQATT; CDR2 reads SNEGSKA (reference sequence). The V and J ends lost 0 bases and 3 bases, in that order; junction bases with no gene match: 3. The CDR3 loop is CSARDPGQGYEQYF. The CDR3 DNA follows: TGCAGTGCTAGAGATCCGGGACAGGGCTACGAGCAGTACTTC.

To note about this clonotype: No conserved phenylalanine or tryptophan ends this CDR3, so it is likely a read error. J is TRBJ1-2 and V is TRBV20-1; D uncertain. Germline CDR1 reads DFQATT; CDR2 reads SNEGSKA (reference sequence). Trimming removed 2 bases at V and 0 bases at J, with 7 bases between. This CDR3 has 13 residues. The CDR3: CSARPSANYGYTL. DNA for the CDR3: TGCAGTGCTAGACCCAGCGCTAACTATGGCTACACCCTC.

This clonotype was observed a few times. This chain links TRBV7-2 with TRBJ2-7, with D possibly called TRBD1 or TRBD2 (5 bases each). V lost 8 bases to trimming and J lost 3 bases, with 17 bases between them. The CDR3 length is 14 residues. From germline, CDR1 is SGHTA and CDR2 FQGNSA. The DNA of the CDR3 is TGTGCCAGCTCACGGGGCGAAGTTTTCTACGAGCAGTACTTC. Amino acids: CASSRGEVFYEQYF.

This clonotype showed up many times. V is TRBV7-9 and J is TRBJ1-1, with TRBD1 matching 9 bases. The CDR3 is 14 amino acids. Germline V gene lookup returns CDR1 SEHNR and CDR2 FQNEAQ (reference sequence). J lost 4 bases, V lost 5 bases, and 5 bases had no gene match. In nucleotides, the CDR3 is TGTGCCAGCAGCCCTCAGGACAGGGGCACTGAAGCTTTCTTT. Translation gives CASSPQDRGTEAFF.

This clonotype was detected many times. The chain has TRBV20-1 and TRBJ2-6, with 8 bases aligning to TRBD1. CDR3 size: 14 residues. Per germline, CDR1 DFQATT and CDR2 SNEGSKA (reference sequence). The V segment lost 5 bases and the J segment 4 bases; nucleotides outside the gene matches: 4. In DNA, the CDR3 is TGCAGTGCTCTCAGGGGGCTCGGGGCCAACGTCCTGACTTTC. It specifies CSALRGLGANVLTF.

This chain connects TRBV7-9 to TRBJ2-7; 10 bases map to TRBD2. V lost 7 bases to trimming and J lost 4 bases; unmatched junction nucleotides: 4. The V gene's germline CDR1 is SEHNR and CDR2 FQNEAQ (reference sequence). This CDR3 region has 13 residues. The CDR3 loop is CASMGTSAYEQYF. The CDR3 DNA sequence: TGTGCCAGCATGGGGACTAGCGCATACGAGCAGTACTTC.

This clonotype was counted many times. DNA for the CDR3: TGCAGCGTTGAGCAGACTGGGACAGTATCTAACTATGGCTACACCTTC. Protein: CSVEQTGTVSNYGYTF. The V call is TRBV29-1, the J call TRBJ1-2; 7 nucleotides align to TRBD1. This CDR3 has 16 amino acids. V was clipped by 3 bases and J by 0 bases; unmatched bases: 10. The germline CDR1 and CDR2 sequences are SQVTM and ANQGSEA.

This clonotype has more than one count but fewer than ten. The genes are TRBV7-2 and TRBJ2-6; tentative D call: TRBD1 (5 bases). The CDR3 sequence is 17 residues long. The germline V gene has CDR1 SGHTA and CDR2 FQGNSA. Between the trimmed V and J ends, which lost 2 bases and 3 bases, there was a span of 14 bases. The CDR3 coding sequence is TGTGCCAGCAGCTTAATAGGGGAAAGAGGTGGGGCCAACGTCCTGACTTTC. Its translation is CASSLIGERGGANVLTF.

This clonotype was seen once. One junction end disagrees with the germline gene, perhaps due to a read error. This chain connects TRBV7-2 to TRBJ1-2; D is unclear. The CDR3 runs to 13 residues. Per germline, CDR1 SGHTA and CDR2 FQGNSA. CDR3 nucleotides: TGTGCCGGCAGCAATTTCGAGGGAAGCGGCTACACCTTC. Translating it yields CAGSNFEGSGYTF.

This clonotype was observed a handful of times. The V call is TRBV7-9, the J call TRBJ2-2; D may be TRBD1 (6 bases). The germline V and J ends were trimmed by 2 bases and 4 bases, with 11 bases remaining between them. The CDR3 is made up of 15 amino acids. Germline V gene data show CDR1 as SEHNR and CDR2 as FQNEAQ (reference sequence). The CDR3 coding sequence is TGTGCCAGCAGCTTATCGACAGGCTCCACCGGGGAGCTGTTTTTT. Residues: CASSLSTGSTGELFF.

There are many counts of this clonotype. The CDR3 coding sequence is TGTGCCAGCAGCCCACAACCGGGACAGCGAACAAAACCGAAGGAGGACTATGGCTACACCTTC. Translating gives CASSPQPGQRTKPKEDYGYTF. The chain is built from TRBV7-9 and TRBJ1-2, with 7 nucleotides matching TRBD1. Germline values: CDR1 SEHNR, CDR2 FQNEAQ (reference sequence). The CDR3 extends over 21 amino acids. J lost 3 bases, V lost 5 bases, and 27 bases had no gene match.

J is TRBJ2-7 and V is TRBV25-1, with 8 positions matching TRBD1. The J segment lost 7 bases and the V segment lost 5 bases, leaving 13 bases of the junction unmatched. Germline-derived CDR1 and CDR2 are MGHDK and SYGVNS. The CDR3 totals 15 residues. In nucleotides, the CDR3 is TGTGCCAGCAGTTTTTCCGGGACAGGTCTTTTTGAGCAGTACTTC. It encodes CASSFSGTGLFEQYF.

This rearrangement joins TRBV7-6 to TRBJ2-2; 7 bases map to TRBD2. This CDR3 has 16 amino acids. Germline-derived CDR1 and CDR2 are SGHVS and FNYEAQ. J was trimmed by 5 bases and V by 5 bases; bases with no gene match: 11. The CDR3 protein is CASSPRSGVNTGELFF. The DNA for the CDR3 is TGTGCCAGCAGCCCGAGAAGCGGGGTGAATACCGGGGAGCTGTTTTTT.

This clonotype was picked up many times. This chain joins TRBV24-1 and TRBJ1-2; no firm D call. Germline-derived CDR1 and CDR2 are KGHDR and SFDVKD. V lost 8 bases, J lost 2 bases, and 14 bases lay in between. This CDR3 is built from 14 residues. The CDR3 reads CATIEPPGNYGYTF. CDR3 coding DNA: TGTGCCACCATCGAACCCCCCGGGAACTATGGCTACACCTTC.

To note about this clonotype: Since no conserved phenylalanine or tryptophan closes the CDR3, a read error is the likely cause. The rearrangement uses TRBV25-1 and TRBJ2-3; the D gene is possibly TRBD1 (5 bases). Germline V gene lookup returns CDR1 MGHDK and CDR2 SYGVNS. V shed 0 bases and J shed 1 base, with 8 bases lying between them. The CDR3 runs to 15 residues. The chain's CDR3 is CASSEYEQGTDTQYV. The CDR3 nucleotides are TGTGCCAGCAGTGAATACGAACAGGGCACAGATACGCAGTATGTT.

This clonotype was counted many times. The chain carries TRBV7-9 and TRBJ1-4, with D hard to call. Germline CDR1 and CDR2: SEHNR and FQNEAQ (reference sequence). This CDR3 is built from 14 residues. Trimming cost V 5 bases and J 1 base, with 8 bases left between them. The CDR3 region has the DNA TGTGCCAGCAGCACGTACGGAACTAATGAAAAACTGTTTTTT. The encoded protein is CASSTYGTNEKLFF.

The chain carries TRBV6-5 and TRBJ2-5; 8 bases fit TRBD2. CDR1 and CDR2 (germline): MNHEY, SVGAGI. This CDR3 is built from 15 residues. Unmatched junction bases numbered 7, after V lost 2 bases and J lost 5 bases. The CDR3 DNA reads TGTGCCAGCAGTTACGGCCGGGGGGGCCAGGAGACCCAGTACTTC. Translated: CASSYGRGGQETQYF.

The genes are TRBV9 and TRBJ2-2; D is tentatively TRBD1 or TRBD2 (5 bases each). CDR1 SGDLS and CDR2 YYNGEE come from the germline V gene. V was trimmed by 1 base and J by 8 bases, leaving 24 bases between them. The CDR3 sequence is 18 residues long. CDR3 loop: CASSVTPPGRARVGELFF. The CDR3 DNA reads TGTGCCAGCAGCGTAACGCCCCCGGGGCGGGCCCGGGTTGGGGAGCTGTTTTTT.

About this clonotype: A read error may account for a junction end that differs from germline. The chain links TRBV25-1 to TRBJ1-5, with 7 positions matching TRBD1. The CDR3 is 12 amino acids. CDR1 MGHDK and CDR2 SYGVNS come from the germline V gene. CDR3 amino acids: CVSSPGTVLQHF. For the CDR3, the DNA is TGTGTCAGCAGTCCCGGGACAGTCCTCCAGCATTTT.

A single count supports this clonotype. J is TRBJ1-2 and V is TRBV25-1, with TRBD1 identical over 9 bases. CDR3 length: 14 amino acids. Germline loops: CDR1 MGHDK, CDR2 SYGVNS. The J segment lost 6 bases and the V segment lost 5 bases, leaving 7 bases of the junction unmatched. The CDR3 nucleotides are TGTGCCAGCAGTAAACGGACAGGGGTCGATGGCTACACCTTC. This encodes CASSKRTGVDGYTF.

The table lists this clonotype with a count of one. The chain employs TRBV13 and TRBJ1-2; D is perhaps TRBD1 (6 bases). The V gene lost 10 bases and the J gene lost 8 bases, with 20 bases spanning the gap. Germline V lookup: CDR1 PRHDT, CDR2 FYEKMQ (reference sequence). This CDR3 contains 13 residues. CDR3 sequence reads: CAISAGQSIGYTF. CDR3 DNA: TGTGCCATCAGTGCTGGACAGTCTATCGGCTACACCTTC.